This T cell receptor beta chain was obtained from a study of identical twins (dated by TCRdb to about 2016). With regard to the full study: TCR alpha and beta repertoires from monozygotic twins, unrelated adults of various ages and cord blood were deep-sequenced to test whether fetal clonotypes persist. To rule out contamination, the twin experiments were replicated at different times with different library preparation protocols.

Only healthy Caucasian donors were included. Miltenyi CD45RO+ enrichment and human naive T-cell isolation kits were used to isolate memory (CD45RO+) and naive T cells from PBMC. Receptor libraries were prepared by 5' RACE. Sequenced on an Illumina HiSeq 2000. Template switching added a universal primer binding site, and the final cDNA carried a unique molecular identifier that allowed TCR cDNA molecules to be counted accurately. Specific primers in the conserved constant-segment region were used to synthesize first-strand cDNA for the TCR alpha and beta chains. To control for contamination, every cDNA library carried two barcodes: a SMART-Mk sample barcode plus Illumina barcodes. TruSeq adapter sequences along with Illumina sample barcodes were introduced in two successive PCR steps. The Illumina HiSeq platform was used with custom primers to sequence TCR alpha and beta cDNA libraries. The authors processed their data as follows. MiGEC was used to process raw reads and extract unique molecular identifiers, and MiXCR was used to find CDR3 positions. Recombination models were inferred per individual with the repgenHMM and IGoR tools using an EM algorithm. Shared clonotype analysis was performed with the tcR package in R, normalizing sharing by the product of cloneset sizes. To study raw recombination free of thymic and clonal selection effects, out-of-frame nonproductive sequences were analyzed. TCRdb reran the public reads through fastp at Q25 and MiXCR, keeping productive beta chains. Every CDR3 protein is listed once, alongside the most common genes and DNA of its rows. TCRdb's processing, not the study's, gives the V and J calls here. The sample records some 260,000 distinct CDR3 sequences, more than 12% of which are singletons. The top ten hold around 8.3% of the sample.

Broader findings and caveats from the paper: Out-of-frame TCR alpha sequences shared between twins showed an excess of low generation-probability sequences compared with coincidental sharing between unrelated individuals. Because the same donors could not be followed over many years, conclusions were based on cross-sectional statistical analysis. Excess twin sharing in beta out-of-frame sequences was weaker because fewer shared sequences lowered the signal-to-noise ratio. Fewer insertions were carried by abundant cord blood beta clonotypes; a weaker similar trend was observed in young adult naive repertoires, while no such trend was observed in memory repertoires. In monozygotic twins, recombination models systematically underestimated out-of-frame TCR alpha sharing, but the models matched the sharing seen between unrelated individuals. Invariant T cells such as MAIT and iNKT could partly confound zero-insertion analyses, although diverse VJ usage argued against such confounding for most clonotypes.

Based on the germline V gene (reference sequence), the CDR1 and CDR2 sequences are GTSNPN and SVGIG. A distance of 7 bases separates the germline ends of V and J, which lose 0 bases and 8 bases respectively. CDR3 length: 11 amino acids, cysteine to phenylalanine. The sequence is cut down to CDR3 DNA, 33 bases in frame from base 1. As concerns this clonotype: Its recognized antigen is unknown. Base qualities are missing; no much larger clone stands one base away.

The sequence derives from a woman aged 18-35 years in good health. Sequencing input: memory (CD45RO+) T cells sorted from blood. In the paper's terms, the cell subset or site label means: CD45RO+ enriched T cells. This chain joins TRBV30 to TRBJ1-2; no D gene is confidently identified. The CDR3 protein sequence reads: CAWSVVGGYTF. The DNA reads as follows: TGTGCCTGGAGTGTTGTGGGCGGCTACACCTTC.